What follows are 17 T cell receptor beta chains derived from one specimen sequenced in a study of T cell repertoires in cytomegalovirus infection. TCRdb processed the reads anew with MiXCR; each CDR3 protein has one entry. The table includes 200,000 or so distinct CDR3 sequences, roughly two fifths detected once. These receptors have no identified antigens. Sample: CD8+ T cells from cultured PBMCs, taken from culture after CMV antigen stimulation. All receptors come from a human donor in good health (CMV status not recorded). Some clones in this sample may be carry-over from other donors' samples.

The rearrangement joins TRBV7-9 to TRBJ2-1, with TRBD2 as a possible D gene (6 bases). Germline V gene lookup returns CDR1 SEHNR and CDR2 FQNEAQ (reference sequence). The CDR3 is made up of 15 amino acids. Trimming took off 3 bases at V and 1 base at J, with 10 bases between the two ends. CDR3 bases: TGTGCCAGCAGCTTTGGGCGGGGTTCCTACAATGAGCAGTTCTTC. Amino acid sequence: CASSFGRGSYNEQFF.

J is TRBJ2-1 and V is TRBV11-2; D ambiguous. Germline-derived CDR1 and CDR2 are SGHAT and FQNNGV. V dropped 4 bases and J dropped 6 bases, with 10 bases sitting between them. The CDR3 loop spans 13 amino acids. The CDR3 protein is CASSSADSNEQFF. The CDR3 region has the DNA TGTGCCAGCAGCTCCGCTGATAGCAATGAGCAGTTCTTC.

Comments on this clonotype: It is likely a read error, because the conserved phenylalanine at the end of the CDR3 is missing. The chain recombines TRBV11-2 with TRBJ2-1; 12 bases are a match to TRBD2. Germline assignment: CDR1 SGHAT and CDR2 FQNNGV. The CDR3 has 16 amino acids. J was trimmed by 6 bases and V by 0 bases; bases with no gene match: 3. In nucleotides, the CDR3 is TGTGCCAGCAGCTTAGAACCTAGCGGGGGGGCCAATGAGCAGTTCTTA. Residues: CASSLEPSGGANEQFL.

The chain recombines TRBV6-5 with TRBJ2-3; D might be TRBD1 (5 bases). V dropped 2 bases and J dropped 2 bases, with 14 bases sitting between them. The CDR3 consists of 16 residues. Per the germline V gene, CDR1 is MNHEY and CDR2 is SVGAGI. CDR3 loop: CASSYTLTAFTDTQYF. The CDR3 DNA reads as TGTGCCAGCAGTTACACCCTGACAGCATTCACAGATACGCAGTATTTT.

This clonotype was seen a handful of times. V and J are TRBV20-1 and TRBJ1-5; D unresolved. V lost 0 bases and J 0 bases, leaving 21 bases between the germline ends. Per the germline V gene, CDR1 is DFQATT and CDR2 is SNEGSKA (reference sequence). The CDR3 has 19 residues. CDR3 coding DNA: TGCAGTGCTAGAGATGCAGGACCCGAGTTGGGTTATAGCAATCAGCCCCAGCATTTT. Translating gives CSARDAGPELGYSNQPQHF.

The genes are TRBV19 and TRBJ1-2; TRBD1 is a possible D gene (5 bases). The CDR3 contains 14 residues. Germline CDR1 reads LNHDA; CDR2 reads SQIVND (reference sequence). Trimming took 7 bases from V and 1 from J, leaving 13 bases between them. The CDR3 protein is CASNGGNLNYGYTF. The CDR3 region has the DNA TGTGCCAGTAATGGGGGTAACCTTAACTATGGCTACACCTTC.

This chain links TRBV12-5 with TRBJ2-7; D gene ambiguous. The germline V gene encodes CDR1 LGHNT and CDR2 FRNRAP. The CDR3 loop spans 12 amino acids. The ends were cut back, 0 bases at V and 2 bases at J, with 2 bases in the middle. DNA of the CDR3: TGTGCTAGTGGTTTGGTGACCTACGAGCAGTACTTC. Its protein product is CASGLVTYEQYF. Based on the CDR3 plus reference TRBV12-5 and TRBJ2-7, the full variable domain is DARVTQTPRHKVTEMGQEVTMRCQPILGHNTVFWYRQTMMQGLELLAYFRNRAPLDDSGMPKDRFSAEMPDATLATLKIQPSEPRDSAVYFCASGLVTYEQYFGPGTRLTVT.

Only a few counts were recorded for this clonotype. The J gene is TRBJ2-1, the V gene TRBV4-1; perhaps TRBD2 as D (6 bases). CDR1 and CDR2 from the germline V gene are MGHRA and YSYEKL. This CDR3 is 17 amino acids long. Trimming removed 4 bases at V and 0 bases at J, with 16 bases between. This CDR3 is CASSLARWTTSYNEQFF. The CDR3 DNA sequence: TGCGCCAGCAGCCTCGCCCGTTGGACTACCTCCTACAATGAGCAGTTCTTC.

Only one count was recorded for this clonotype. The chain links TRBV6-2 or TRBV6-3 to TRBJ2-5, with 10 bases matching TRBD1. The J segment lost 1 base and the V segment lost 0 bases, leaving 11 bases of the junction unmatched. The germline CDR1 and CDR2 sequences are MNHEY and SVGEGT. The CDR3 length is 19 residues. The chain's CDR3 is CASSYSNTGTGVPQETQYF. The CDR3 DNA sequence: TGTGCCAGCAGTTACTCGAACACCGGGACAGGGGTACCCCAAGAGACCCAGTACTTC.

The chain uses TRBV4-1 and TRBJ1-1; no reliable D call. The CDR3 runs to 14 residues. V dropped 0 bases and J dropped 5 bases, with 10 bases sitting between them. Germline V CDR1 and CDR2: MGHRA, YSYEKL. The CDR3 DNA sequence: TGCGCCAGCAGCCAAGAAGGAGAACAGACTGAAGCTTTCTTT. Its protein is CASSQEGEQTEAFF.

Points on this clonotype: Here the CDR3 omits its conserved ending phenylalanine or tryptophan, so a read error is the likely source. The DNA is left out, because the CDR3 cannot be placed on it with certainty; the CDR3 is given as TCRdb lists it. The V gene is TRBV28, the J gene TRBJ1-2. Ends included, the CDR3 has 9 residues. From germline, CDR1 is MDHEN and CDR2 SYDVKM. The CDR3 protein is CASSTEFPT.

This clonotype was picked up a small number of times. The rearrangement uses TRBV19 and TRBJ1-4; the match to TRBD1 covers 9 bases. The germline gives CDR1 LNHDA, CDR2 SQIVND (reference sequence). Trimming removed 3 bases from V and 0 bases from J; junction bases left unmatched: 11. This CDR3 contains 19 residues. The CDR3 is CASSILPGQGPATNEKLFF. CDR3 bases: TGTGCCAGTAGTATCCTACCGGGACAGGGCCCGGCAACTAATGAAAAACTGTTTTTT.

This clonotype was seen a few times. For the CDR3, the DNA is TGTGCCAGCAGCGAGACTAGCGGGAGGACCAATGAGCAGTTCTTC. The encoded protein is CASSETSGRTNEQFF. The rearrangement links TRBV9 to TRBJ2-1, with 13 bases fitting TRBD2. The length of the CDR3 is 15 residues. Germline V lookup: CDR1 SGDLS, CDR2 YYNGEE. The V and J ends lost 3 bases and 6 bases, in that order; junction bases with no gene match: 3.

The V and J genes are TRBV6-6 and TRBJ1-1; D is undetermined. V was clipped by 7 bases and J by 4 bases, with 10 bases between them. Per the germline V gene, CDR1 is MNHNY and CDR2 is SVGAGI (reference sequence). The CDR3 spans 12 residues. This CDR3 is CASIGDGTEAFF. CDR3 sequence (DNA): TGTGCCAGCATAGGTGATGGCACTGAAGCTTTCTTT.

CDR3 nucleotides: TGCAGTGCTAGACAGGCTGACTCCTACGAGCAGTACTTC. This translates into CSARQADSYEQYF. The chain carries TRBV20-1 and TRBJ2-7; D is unresolved. V was shortened by 2 bases and J by 0 bases, with 8 bases between the two germline ends. The CDR3 extends over 13 amino acids. In germline, CDR1 is DFQATT, CDR2 SNEGSKA (reference sequence).

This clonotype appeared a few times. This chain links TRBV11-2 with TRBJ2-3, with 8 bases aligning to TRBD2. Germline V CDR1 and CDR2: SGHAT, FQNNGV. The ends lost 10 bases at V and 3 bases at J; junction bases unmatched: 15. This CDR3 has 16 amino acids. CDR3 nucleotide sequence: TGTGCCACCGACGACCCCGGACTAGCAGGTACAGATACGCAGTATTTT. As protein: CATDDPGLAGTDTQYF. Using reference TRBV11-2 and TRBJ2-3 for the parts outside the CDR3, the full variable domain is EAGVAQSPRYKIIEKRQSVAFWCNPISGHATLYWYQQILGQGPKLLIQFQNNGVVDDSQLPKDRFSAERLKGVDSTLKIQPAKLEDSAVYLCATDDPGLAGTDTQYFGPGTRLTVL.

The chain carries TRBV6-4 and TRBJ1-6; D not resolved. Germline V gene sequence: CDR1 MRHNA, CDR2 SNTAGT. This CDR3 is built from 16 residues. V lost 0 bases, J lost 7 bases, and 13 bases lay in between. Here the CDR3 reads CASSDSAHSRNSPLHF. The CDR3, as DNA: TGTGCCAGCAGTGACTCGGCGCACTCTCGGAATTCACCCCTCCACTTT.